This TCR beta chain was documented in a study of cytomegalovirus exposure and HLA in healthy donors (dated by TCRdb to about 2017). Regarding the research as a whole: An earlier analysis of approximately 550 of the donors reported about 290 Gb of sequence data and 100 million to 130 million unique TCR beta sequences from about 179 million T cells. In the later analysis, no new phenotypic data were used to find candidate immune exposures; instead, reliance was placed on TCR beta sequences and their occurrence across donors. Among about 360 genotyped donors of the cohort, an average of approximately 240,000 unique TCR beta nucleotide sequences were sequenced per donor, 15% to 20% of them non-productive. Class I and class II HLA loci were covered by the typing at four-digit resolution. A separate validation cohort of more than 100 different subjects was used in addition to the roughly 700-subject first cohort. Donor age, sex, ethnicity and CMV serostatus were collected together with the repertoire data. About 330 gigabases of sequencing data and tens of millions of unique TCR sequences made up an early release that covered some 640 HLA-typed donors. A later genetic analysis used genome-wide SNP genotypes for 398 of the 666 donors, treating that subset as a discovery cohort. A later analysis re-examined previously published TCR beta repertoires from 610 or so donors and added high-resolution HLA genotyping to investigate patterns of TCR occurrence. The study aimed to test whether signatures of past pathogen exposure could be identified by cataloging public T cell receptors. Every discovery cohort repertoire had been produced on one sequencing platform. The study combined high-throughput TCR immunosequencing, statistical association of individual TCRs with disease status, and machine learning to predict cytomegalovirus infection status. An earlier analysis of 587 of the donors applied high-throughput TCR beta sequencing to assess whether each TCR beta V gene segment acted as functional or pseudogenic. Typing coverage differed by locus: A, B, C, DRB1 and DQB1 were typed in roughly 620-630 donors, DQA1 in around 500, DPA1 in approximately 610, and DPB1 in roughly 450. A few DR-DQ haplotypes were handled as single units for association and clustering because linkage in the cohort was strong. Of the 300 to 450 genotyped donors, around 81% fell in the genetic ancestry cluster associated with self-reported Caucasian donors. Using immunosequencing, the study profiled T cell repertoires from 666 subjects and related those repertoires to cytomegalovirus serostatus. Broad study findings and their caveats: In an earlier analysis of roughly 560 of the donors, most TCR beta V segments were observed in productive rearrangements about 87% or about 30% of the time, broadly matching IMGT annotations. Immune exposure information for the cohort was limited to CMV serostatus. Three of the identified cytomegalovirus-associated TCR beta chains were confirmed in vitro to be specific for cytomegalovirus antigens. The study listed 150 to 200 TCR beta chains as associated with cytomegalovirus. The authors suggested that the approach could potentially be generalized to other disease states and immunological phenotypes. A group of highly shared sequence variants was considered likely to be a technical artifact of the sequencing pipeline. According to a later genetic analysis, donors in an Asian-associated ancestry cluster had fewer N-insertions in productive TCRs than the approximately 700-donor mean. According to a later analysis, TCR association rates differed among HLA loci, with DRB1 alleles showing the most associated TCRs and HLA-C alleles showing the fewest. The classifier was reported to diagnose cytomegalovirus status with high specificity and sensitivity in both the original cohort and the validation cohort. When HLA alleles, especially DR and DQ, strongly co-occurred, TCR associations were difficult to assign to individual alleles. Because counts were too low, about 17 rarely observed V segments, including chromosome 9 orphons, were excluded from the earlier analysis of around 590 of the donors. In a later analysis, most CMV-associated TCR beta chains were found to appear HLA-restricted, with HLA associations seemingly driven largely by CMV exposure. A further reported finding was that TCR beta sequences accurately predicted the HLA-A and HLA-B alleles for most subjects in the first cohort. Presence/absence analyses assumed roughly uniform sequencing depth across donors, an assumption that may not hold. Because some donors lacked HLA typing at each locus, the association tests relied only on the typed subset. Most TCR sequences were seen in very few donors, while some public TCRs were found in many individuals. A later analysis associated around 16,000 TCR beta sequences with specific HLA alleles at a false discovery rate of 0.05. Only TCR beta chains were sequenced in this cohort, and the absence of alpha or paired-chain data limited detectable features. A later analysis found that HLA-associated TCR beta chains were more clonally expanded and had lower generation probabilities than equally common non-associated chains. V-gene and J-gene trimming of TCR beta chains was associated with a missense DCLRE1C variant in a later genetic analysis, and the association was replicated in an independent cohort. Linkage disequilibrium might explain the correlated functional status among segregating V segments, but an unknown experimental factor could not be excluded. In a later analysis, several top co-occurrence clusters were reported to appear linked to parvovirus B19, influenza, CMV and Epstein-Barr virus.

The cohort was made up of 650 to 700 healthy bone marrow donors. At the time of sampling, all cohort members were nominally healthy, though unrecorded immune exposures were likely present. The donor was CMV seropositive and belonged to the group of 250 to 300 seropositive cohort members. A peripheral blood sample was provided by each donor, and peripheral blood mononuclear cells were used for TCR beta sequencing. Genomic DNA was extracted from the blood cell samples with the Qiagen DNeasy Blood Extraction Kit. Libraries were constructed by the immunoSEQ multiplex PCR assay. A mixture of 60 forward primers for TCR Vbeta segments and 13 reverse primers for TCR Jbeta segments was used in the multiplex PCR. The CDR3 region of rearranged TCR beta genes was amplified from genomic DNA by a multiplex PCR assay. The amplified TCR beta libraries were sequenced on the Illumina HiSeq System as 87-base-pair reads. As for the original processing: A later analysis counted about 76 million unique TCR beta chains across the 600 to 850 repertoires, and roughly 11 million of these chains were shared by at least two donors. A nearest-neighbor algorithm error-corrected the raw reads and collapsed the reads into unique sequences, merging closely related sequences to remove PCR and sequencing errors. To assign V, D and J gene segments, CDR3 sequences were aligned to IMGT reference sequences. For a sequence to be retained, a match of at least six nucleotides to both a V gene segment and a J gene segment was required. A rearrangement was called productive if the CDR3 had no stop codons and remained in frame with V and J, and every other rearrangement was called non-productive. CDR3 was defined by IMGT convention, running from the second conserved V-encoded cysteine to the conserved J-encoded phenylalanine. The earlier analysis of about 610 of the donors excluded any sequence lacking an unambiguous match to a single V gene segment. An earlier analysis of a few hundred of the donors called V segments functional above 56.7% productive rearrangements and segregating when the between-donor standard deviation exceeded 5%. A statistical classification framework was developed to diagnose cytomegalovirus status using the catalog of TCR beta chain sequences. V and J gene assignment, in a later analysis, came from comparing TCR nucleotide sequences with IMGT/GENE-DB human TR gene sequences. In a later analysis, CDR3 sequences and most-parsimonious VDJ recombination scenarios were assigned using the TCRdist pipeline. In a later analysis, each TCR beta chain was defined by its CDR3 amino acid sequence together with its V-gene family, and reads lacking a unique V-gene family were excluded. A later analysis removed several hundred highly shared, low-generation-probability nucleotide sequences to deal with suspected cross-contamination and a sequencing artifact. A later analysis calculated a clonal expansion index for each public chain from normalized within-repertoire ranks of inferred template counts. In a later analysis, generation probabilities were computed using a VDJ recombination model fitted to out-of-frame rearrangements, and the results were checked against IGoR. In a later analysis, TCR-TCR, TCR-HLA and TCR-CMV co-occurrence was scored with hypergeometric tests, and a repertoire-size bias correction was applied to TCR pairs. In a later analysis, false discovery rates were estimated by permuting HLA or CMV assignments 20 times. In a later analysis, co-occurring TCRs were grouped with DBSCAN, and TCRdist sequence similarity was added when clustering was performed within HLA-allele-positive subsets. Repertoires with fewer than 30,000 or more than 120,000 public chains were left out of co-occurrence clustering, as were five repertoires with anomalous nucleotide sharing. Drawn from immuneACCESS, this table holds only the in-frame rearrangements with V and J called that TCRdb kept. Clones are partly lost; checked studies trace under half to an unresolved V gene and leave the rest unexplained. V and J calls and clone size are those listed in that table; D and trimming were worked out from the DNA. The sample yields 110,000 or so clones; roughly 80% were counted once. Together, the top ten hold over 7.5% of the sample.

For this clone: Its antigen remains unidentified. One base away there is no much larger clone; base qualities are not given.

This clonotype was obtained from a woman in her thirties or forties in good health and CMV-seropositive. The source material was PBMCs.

The CDR3 protein: CASSLEGFTDTQYF. The DNA sequence is TGCGCCAGCAGCTTGGAGGGGTTCACAGATACGCAGTATTTT. The chain is assembled from TRBV5-1 and TRBJ2-3; TRBD1 is a weak D gene call, 5 bases matching. Taken from cysteine to phenylalanine, the CDR3 has 14 residues. Just the 42-base CDR3 DNA is kept, in frame starting at base 1. In the germline V gene, CDR1 corresponds to SGHRS and CDR2 to YFSETQ. The V and J ends are trimmed by 0 bases and 2 bases, leaving 7 bases between them.